This TCR beta chain was documented in a study of control samples from healthy donors and cancer patients. The repertoire was sequenced with immunoSEQ multiplex PCR; TCRdb's copy has only in-frame clones and lacks some. Of 120,000 or so clones listed, around 87% are singletons. This CDR3 spans 13 amino acids. The V and J ends lost 3 bases and 10 bases respectively, with 15 bases between them. In germline, CDR1 is MNHEY, CDR2 SMNVEV (reference sequence). The clonotype originates from a man aged 55-75 years in good health. The chain has TRBV27 and TRBJ1-1, with TRBD1 as a possible D gene (5 bases). Sequences were obtained from blood. CDR3 sequence reads: CASSFGAAGTAFF. The CDR3 DNA reads as TGTGCCAGCAGTTTTGGGGCAGCTGGAACAGCTTTCTTT.